These 22 T cell receptor beta chains were sequenced from one sample in a study of cytomegalovirus exposure and HLA in healthy donors. The table came from immunoSEQ multiplex PCR; TCRdb's copy has only in-frame clones and leaves some out. The sample records roughly 200,000 clones, about 80% being singletons. Sequenced material: PBMCs. Receptors were obtained from a woman aged 18-35 years in good health and CMV-seropositive.

Regarding this clone: One base away lies a much larger clone, so this may be a sequencing read error. In the same sample, other DNA sequences code for this CDR3. This sequence joins TRBV6-1 and TRBJ2-3, with 12 bases lining up with TRBD2. The V gene's germline CDR1 is MNHNS and CDR2 SASEGT. With V trimmed by 4 bases and J by 4 bases, 3 bases remained unmatched. This CDR3 is built from 15 residues. The CDR3 here is CASSGLAGGPDTQYF. CDR3 nucleotide sequence: TGTGCCAGCAGTGGTCTAGCGGGGGGGCCAGATACGCAGTATTTT.

This chain links TRBV9 with TRBJ2-4, with no clear D. Germline V gene data show CDR1 as SGDLS and CDR2 as YYNGEE. This CDR3 has 13 amino acids. Trimming took off 3 bases at V and 7 bases at J, with 11 bases between the two ends. CDR3 coding DNA: TGTGCCAGCAGCGCAACTCTAGTTAACATTCAGTACTTC. This sequence encodes CASSATLVNIQYF.

The chain links TRBV15 to TRBJ1-2; 8 bases map to TRBD1. V shed 0 bases and J 7 bases; nucleotides not matched to a gene: 10. The CDR3 is 16 amino acids. CDR1 LNHNV and CDR2 YYDKDF come from the germline V gene (reference sequence). In nucleotides, the CDR3 is TGTGCCACCAGCAGAGACCCGGGGCAGGGGGCAGGTGGCTACACCTTC. Its translation is CATSRDPGQGAGGYTF.

The chain joins TRBV5-4 to TRBJ1-1; TRBD1 matches at 10 bases. The CDR3 contains 16 residues. Germline loops: CDR1 SGHNT, CDR2 YYREEE (reference sequence). The V gene end was trimmed by 0 bases and the J gene end by 5 bases; junction bases not matched to a gene: 7. CDR3 amino acids: CASSLVDRGSGTEAFF. The DNA for the CDR3 is TGTGCCAGCAGCTTGGTGGACAGGGGGAGTGGAACTGAAGCTTTCTTT. Full variable domain (remainder filled in from reference TRBV5-4 and TRBJ1-1): ETGVTQSPTHLIKTRGQQVTLRCSSQSGHNTVSWYQQALGQGPQFIFQYYREEENGRGNFPPRFSGLQFPNYSSELNVNALELDDSALYLCASSLVDRGSGTEAFFGQGTRLTVV.

This clone was picked up a small number of times. The chain joins TRBV7-9 to TRBJ1-2; possible D gene TRBD1, 5 bases. V lost 0 bases to trimming and J lost 5 bases, with 7 bases between them. The CDR3 has 13 residues. The germline CDR1 and CDR2 sequences are SEHNR and FQNEAQ (reference sequence). The CDR3 loop reads CASSLAAGYGYTF. In nucleotides, the CDR3 is TGTGCCAGCAGCTTAGCGGCAGGGTATGGCTACACCTTC.

CDR3 coding DNA: TGCAGCGTCCGACAGGGGGCAGGCACCGGGGAGCTGTTTTTT. It codes for CSVRQGAGTGELFF. This chain links TRBV29-1 with TRBJ2-2, with 10 bases that match TRBD1. In germline, CDR1 is SQVTM, CDR2 ANQGSEA. V was pared by 6 bases and J by 4 bases, with 5 bases of the junction left unmatched. This CDR3 region has 14 residues.

The CDR3 DNA is TGTGCCAGCAGTGAAGCGAGGGGAGGGGAGTTCTTC. It yields the protein CASSEARGGEFF. V and J are TRBV2 and TRBJ2-1; 7 positions match TRBD2. The CDR3 spans 12 residues. Germline CDR1 reads SNHLY; CDR2 reads FYNNEI. With V trimmed by 0 bases and J by 14 bases, 4 bases remained unmatched.

The rearrangement links TRBV5-6 to TRBJ2-7; D is perhaps TRBD2 (5 bases). V lost 4 bases and J lost 7, with 12 bases in between. The CDR3 length is 12 residues. CDR1 SGHDT and CDR2 YYEEEE come from the germline V gene. The DNA for the CDR3 is TGTGCCAGCAGCCGGGGTCCGTTGGAGCAGTACTTC. This sequence encodes CASSRGPLEQYF.

This sequence joins TRBV1 and TRBJ2-5; the table assigns TRBD2, which was not confirmed against the DNA. TRBV1 is noted as a pseudogene. The CDR3 covers 17 residues. CDR3 in DNA: TGCACCAGCAGCCACTGGGGCGCCGCCGGGGGGGCGGAGACCCAGTACTTC. Translation: CTSSHWGAAGGAETQYF.

The V call is TRBV5-8, the J call TRBJ1-2; D is unclear. The CDR3 consists of 13 residues. Trimming left V 4 bases short and J 8 bases short, with 15 bases between. The V gene's germline CDR1 is SGHTS and CDR2 YDEGEE. The CDR3 loop reads CASSLTNLRGYTF. The CDR3 coding sequence is TGTGCCAGCAGCCTGACGAATCTGAGGGGCTACACCTTC.

This chain connects TRBV6-1 to TRBJ2-3; 11 nucleotides line up with TRBD2. Germline CDR1 MNHNS, CDR2 SASEGT. The CDR3 spans 19 residues. V shed 2 bases and J 0 bases; nucleotides not matched to a gene: 10. The CDR3 protein is CASSERTLSGGGSTDTQYF. DNA for the CDR3: TGTGCCAGCAGTGAAAGGACCCTTAGCGGGGGGGGTAGCACAGATACGCAGTATTTT.

This clone was found once. The chain recombines TRBV2 with TRBJ2-5; no firm D call. Germline loops: CDR1 SNHLY, CDR2 FYNNEI. Trimming pared 7 bases from V and 3 bases from J, leaving 6 bases between. This CDR3 contains 11 residues. CDR3 coding DNA: TGTGCCAGCACCGAGAAAGAGACCCAGTACTTC. This translates into CASTEKETQYF.

The gene calls are TRBV4-2 and TRBJ2-1, with D perhaps TRBD2 (5 bases). Trimming left V 5 bases short and J 5 bases short, with 13 bases between. CDR3 size: 14 residues. Germline V gene lookup returns CDR1 LGHNA and CDR2 YNFKEQ. CDR3 coding DNA: TGTGCCAGCAGCAGGAACCCAGCGGACAATGAGCAGTTCTTC. Its translation is CASSRNPADNEQFF.

V usage is TRBV5-1 and J usage is TRBJ2-1; no definite D call. CDR1 is SGHRS, CDR2 YFSETQ, per germline. V was shortened by 0 bases and J by 0 bases, with 7 bases between the two germline ends. The CDR3 is 15 amino acids. In DNA, the CDR3 is TGCGCCAGCAGCTTGGAAAAGAGCTCCTACAATGAGCAGTTCTTC. It codes for CASSLEKSSYNEQFF.

The chain recombines TRBV9 with TRBJ2-1; 12 bases agree with TRBD2. CDR3 size: 15 residues. J lost 8 bases, V lost 4 bases, and 7 bases had no gene match. Germline CDR1 reads SGDLS; CDR2 reads YYNGEE. The CDR3: CASSLGLAGVDEQFF. The CDR3 bases are TGTGCCAGCAGCCTGGGACTAGCGGGTGTGGATGAGCAGTTCTTC.

The chain links TRBV11-2 to TRBJ1-2, with D unresolved. CDR1 and CDR2 from the germline V gene are SGHAT and FQNNGV. V lost 4 bases, J lost 2 bases, and 8 bases lay in between. This CDR3 region has 13 residues. Here the CDR3 reads CASSSVRNYGYTF. CDR3 DNA sequence: TGTGCCAGCAGCTCCGTACGGAACTATGGCTACACCTTC.

The CDR3 DNA sequence: TGTGCCAGCAGTGAATGGCTAGAGGGGAGGTGGGCTGAAGCTTTCTTT. Protein sequence: CASSEWLEGRWAEAFF. This chain links TRBV6-1 with TRBJ1-1, with D maybe TRBD1 (5 bases). The V gene's germline CDR1 is MNHNS and CDR2 SASEGT. The CDR3 totals 16 residues. V was cut by 2 bases and J by 6 bases, with 19 bases left in between.

V gene TRBV7-8 combines with J gene TRBJ2-7; 7 bases are shared with TRBD1. From germline, CDR1 is SGHVS and CDR2 FQNEAQ. After removal of 1 base from V and 2 bases from J, the junction contained 5 bases not matched to a gene. This CDR3 has 15 residues. The DNA of the CDR3 is TGTGCCAGCAGCTTAGGACAGGGACCCACCTACGAGCAGTACTTC. This sequence encodes CASSLGQGPTYEQYF.

Here the CDR3 reads CASSQEGEAGGYNEQFF. The DNA of the CDR3 is TGCGCCAGCAGCCAAGAGGGGGAGGCGGGGGGATACAATGAGCAGTTCTTC. The chain combines TRBV4-3 with TRBJ2-1, with 8 positions matching TRBD2. The CDR3 contains 17 residues. Germline V gene lookup returns CDR1 LGHNA and CDR2 YSLEER. The J segment lost 4 bases and the V segment lost 0 bases, leaving 8 bases of the junction unmatched.

The chain links TRBV9 to TRBJ1-6; D is unresolved. The CDR3 contains 15 residues. From germline, CDR1 is SGDLS and CDR2 YYNGEE. V shed 0 bases and J shed 7 bases, with 11 bases lying between them. The CDR3 spells CASSVELASNSPLHF. The CDR3 DNA is TGTGCCAGCAGCGTAGAATTGGCTTCAAATTCACCCCTCCACTTT. The complete variable domain, with remaining parts taken from reference TRBV9 and TRBJ1-6, reads DSGVTQTPKHLITATGQRVTLRCSPRSGDLSVYWYQQSLDQGLQFLIQYYNGEERAKGNILERFSAQQFPDLHSELNLSSLELGDSALYFCASSVELASNSPLHFGNGTRLTVT.

The genes are TRBV6-1 and TRBJ2-1; TRBD1 is a possible D gene (6 bases). Trimming left V 8 bases short and J 9 bases short, with 20 bases between. This CDR3 has 14 amino acids. The V gene's germline CDR1 is MNHNS and CDR2 SASEGT. This CDR3 is CASSPGQKFGEQFF. CDR3 in DNA: TGTGCCAGCTCTCCGGGACAAAAGTTCGGTGAGCAGTTCTTC.

This rearrangement joins TRBV6-1 to TRBJ1-2; unclear D gene. CDR1 and CDR2 (germline): MNHNS, SASEGT. CDR3 size: 14 residues. V was cut by 6 bases and J by 0 bases, with 11 bases left in between. CDR3 coding DNA: TGTGCCAGCAGGCTCCGGGGAGCTAACTATGGCTACACCTTC. This sequence encodes CASRLRGANYGYTF.